This entry concerns a single TCR beta chain. CDR3 size: 12 residues. Germline V CDR1 and CDR2: KGHDR, SFDVKD. V gave up 9 bases and J gave up 9 bases, with 14 bases separating them. The data stem from a study of blood T cell repertoires in COVID-19. Study context: Samples of COVID-19 (acute and convalescent) were obtained from the United States, Italy and Spain. T cells, B-cell-depleted T cells, or PBMCs provided the cDNA or gDNA that served as material.

Original analysis: Nucleated cell number was recorded as an estimate derived from reference gene primer amplification. Sequencing was performed with immunoSEQ multiplex PCR; in TCRdb, only in-frame clones are kept and a portion is missing. V, J and clone size derive from that table, while D and trimming were established from the DNA sequence. The sample shows about 140,000 clones, 75% to 85% of them seen only once. The sequencing sample was made of peripheral blood. This TCR derives from a man aged 65-85 years who had recovered from COVID-19. The genes are TRBV24-1 and TRBJ2-1, with a possible D match to TRBD2 (6 bases). CDR3 sequence (DNA): TGTGCCACCGAGACTAGTCGGGGTGAGCAGTTCTTC. Encoded protein: CATETSRGEQFF.